The 7 T cell receptor beta chains reported below all come from one sample, sequenced in a study of T cells after yellow fever vaccination. TCRdb called the 5' RACE reads again in MiXCR, with one record for every CDR3 protein. The sample includes a few hundred thousand distinct CDR3 sequences, 4.1% of them seen just once. This specimen was PBMCs, taken 5 days after the yellow fever booster vaccination. Receptors originate from a man aged 18-30 years who received the YFV17D yellow fever vaccine.

This clonotype was recorded a few times. J is TRBJ2-1 and V is TRBV4-2; D is tentatively TRBD1 or TRBD2 (6 bases each). CDR1 and CDR2 (germline): LGHNA, YNFKEQ. The CDR3 sequence is 13 residues long. The V gene lost 4 bases and the J gene lost 9 bases, with 13 bases spanning the gap. CDR3 sequence reads: CASSPDGGGEQFF. CDR3 coding DNA: TGTGCCAGCAGCCCCGACGGGGGCGGTGAGCAGTTCTTC.

There are a few counts of this clonotype. The chain combines TRBV5-4 with TRBJ2-2; TRBD1 matches 7 bases. Per germline, CDR1 SGHNT and CDR2 YYREEE (reference sequence). There are 15 residues in the CDR3. The trim removed 0 bases at V and 7 bases at J, leaving 6 bases unmatched. This CDR3 reads CASSLGSRGHGELFF. The DNA for the CDR3 is TGTGCCAGCAGCTTGGGGTCGAGGGGGCACGGGGAGCTGTTTTTT.

This clonotype was seen a handful of times. The rearrangement joins TRBV6-5 to TRBJ2-1; the match to TRBD2 covers 9 bases. Germline loops: CDR1 MNHEY, CDR2 SVGAGI. With V trimmed by 4 bases and J by 7 bases, 8 bases remained unmatched. The CDR3 has 15 amino acids. CDR3 sequence: CASSLTSGLGNEQFF. For the CDR3, the DNA is TGTGCCAGCAGTTTGACTAGCGGATTAGGTAATGAGCAGTTCTTC.

This clonotype was detected only a few times. The V gene is TRBV4-3, the J gene TRBJ1-4; no firm D call. The germline gives CDR1 LGHNA, CDR2 YSLEER. Trimming removed 0 bases at V and 2 bases at J, with 16 bases between. This CDR3 is 18 amino acids long. The CDR3 loop is CASSQDVRVGVTNEKLFF. CDR3 coding DNA: TGCGCCAGCAGCCAAGATGTGAGGGTCGGGGTGACTAATGAAAAACTGTTTTTT.

This clonotype was seen a few times. V gene TRBV20-1 combines with J gene TRBJ2-4; 7 nucleotides align to TRBD2. The CDR3 is 16 residues long. Germline V CDR1 and CDR2: DFQATT, SNEGSKA (reference sequence). The ends lost 6 bases at V and 0 bases at J; junction bases unmatched: 11. As DNA, the CDR3 is TGCAGTGCGGTATACTCGGCGGGAGTAGCCAAAAACATTCAGTACTTC. This encodes CSAVYSAGVAKNIQYF.

This clonotype was counted a few times. The chain combines TRBV30 with TRBJ2-5, with D uncertain. The ends were cut back, 7 bases at V and 5 bases at J, with 17 bases in the middle. The CDR3 sequence is 13 residues long. Germline V lookup: CDR1 GTSNPN, CDR2 SVGIG (reference sequence). CDR3 sequence (DNA): TGTGCCTCCCCTGGCCGTCGTGGGGAGACCCAGTACTTC. This gives the protein CASPGRRGETQYF.

This clonotype has a count of ten or more. The rearrangement joins TRBV28 to TRBJ2-7; no firm D call. The germline gives CDR1 MDHEN, CDR2 SYDVKM. V was pared by 8 bases and J by 6 bases, with 8 bases between. The CDR3 is 10 amino acids. CDR3 amino acids: CASGVGEQYF. CDR3 nucleotide sequence: TGTGCCAGCGGTGTCGGCGAGCAGTACTTC.